This T cell receptor (beta chain) was sequenced during a study of blood T cell repertoires in COVID-19. Study information: Spain, Italy and the United States supplied samples that represented acute and convalescent COVID-19. T cells, B-cell-depleted T cells, or PBMCs provided the cDNA or gDNA that served as material.

The V segment lost 1 base and the J segment 4 bases; nucleotides outside the gene matches: 10. Germline-derived CDR1 and CDR2 are SGHTS and YDEGEE. The CDR3 spans 16 residues. The authors' processing: Amplification of reference gene primers provided the estimated nucleated cell counts. Profiling relied on immunoSEQ multiplex PCR, and the TCRdb table lists in-frame clones only, not all of them. The D gene and trimming were derived from the DNA, and the V and J assignments and clone size from that table. The data hold 150,000 to 200,000 clones, with about four fifths observed a single time. The chain carries TRBV5-8 and TRBJ2-5, with 7 bases identical to TRBD2. This TCR was recovered from a man in his sixties with active or convalescent COVID-19. Material for sequencing was peripheral blood. In DNA, the CDR3 is TGTGCCAGCAGCTTGCATCGCGGGAGTTCAGGAGAGACCCAGTACTTC. As protein: CASSLHRGSSGETQYF.